The 3 T cell receptor beta chains presented below share a single source sample, sequenced in a study of blood T cells in healthy people across ages. The authors ran a second PCR of 7 to 11 cycles using a sample-barcoded 5' primer and a J-beta primer mix. In TCRdb, the 5' RACE reads were re-called with MiXCR into one record per CDR3 protein. The data contain about 1.4 million distinct CDR3 sequences, approximately 59% of them singletons. Sequencing was carried out using blood. Receptor source: a man between 18 and 29 years old in good health.

To note about this clonotype: The junction departs from the called germline gene at one end, perhaps through a read error. V gene TRBV6-1 combines with J gene TRBJ1-2; a weak D match, TRBD1 (6 bases). Germline-derived CDR1 and CDR2 are MNHNS and SASEGT. The CDR3 runs to 14 residues. Written as DNA, the CDR3 is TGTGCCAGCGGTGAACAGGGACCTAACTATGGCTACACCTTC. Its protein is CASGEQGPNYGYTF.

The chain joins TRBV27 to TRBJ2-7, with a tentative D call TRBD2 (5 bases). In germline, CDR1 is MNHEY, CDR2 SMNVEV (reference sequence). Trimming shortened V by 4 bases and J by 4 bases, and 17 bases separated the two germline ends. This CDR3 contains 15 residues. CDR3: CASSWLGAEMYEQYF. CDR3 sequence (DNA): TGTGCCAGCAGTTGGCTGGGAGCTGAAATGTACGAGCAGTACTTC.

The chain uses TRBV20-1 and TRBJ2-4; 7 nucleotides match TRBD1. The CDR3 contains 15 residues. Germline CDR1 is DFQATT and CDR2 is SNEGSKA (reference sequence). V lost 3 bases, J lost 3 bases, and 8 bases stayed unmatched. The CDR3 DNA is TGCAGTGCTAGCGACAGGGCGATCGACAAAAACATTCAGTACTTC. This gives the protein CSASDRAIDKNIQYF.